The next 30 T cell receptor beta chains were all read from a single sample in a study of shared clonotypes between healthy human individuals. Clones were read by immunoSEQ multiplex PCR, and TCRdb kept only the in-frame ones, dropping some. The data hold millions of clones, with 90% to 95% observed a single time. Material: naive CD4+ T cells sorted from blood. Subset here: CD45RA+ positively selected. The origin of the receptors is a man between 18 and 35 years old in good health.

The V call is TRBV28, the J call TRBJ1-6, with 10 bases lining up with TRBD1. This CDR3 comprises 19 residues. Germline trimming cut 4 bases from V and 0 bases from J; bases unmatched to any gene: 9. Germline CDR1 is MDHEN and CDR2 is SYDVKM. The CDR3 sequence is CASSSPGQGGGSYNSPLHF. CDR3 nucleotide sequence: TGTGCCAGCAGTTCGCCCGGACAGGGGGGAGGCTCCTATAATTCACCCCTCCACTTT.

This sequence joins TRBV6-5 and TRBJ1-2, with 7 bases fitting TRBD1. This CDR3 is built from 16 residues. The trim removed 4 bases at V and 0 bases at J, leaving 8 bases unmatched. Germline V gene data show CDR1 as MNHEY and CDR2 as SVGAGI. In DNA form, the CDR3 reads TGTGCCAGCAGTTCGAAAGGCCAGGGGGCTAACTATGGCTACACCTTC. As protein: CASSSKGQGANYGYTF.

J is TRBJ2-1 and V is TRBV11-2; TRBD2 might be the D (6 bases). Between the trimmed V and J ends, which lost 5 bases and 8 bases, there was a span of 13 bases. Germline assignment: CDR1 SGHAT and CDR2 FQNNGV. The CDR3 has 13 residues. The CDR3 DNA reads TGTGCCAGCAGCCTCCTTTGGAGGGATGAGCAGTTCTTC. It is translated as CASSLLWRDEQFF.

This chain uses TRBV6-1 with TRBJ2-5; D possibly corresponds to TRBD2 (6 bases). CDR1 and CDR2 from the germline V gene are MNHNS and SASEGT. V lost 6 bases, J lost 1 base, and 12 bases lay in between. The CDR3 spans 14 residues. CDR3 DNA sequence: TGTGCCAGCAGCACTAGCCCGGGCCAAGAGACCCAGTACTTC. Its translation is CASSTSPGQETQYF.

V gene TRBV6-5 combines with J gene TRBJ1-1; no reliable D call. This CDR3 is built from 13 residues. V was clipped by 7 bases and J by 4 bases, with 13 bases between them. Germline loops: CDR1 MNHEY, CDR2 SVGAGI. The CDR3 nucleotides read TGTGCCAGCATTGAACAGAGTCCCACTGAAGCTTTCTTT. Translated, it gives CASIEQSPTEAFF.

This chain joins TRBV7-6 and TRBJ2-2; tentatively, D is TRBD2 (5 bases). Trimming stripped 0 bases from V and 0 bases from J, with 8 bases between. Germline CDR1 and CDR2: SGHVS and FNYEAQ. CDR3 length: 16 residues. The DNA of the CDR3 is TGTGCCAGCAGCTTAGCCGGGGTTACGAACACCGGGGAGCTGTTTTTT. This codes for CASSLAGVTNTGELFF.

Points on this clone: The sample carries other DNA sequences with the same CDR3. V is TRBV2 and J is TRBJ1-1; 8 nucleotides align to TRBD1. The V gene end was trimmed by 2 bases and the J gene end by 2 bases; junction bases not matched to a gene: 1. The germline V gene encodes CDR1 SNHLY and CDR2 FYNNEI. CDR3 length: 14 residues. The CDR3, as DNA: TGTGCCAGCAGTGAACAGGGGGCCAACACTGAAGCTTTCTTT. As protein: CASSEQGANTEAFF.

The chain joins TRBV11-3 to TRBJ2-3, with D unclear. This CDR3 comprises 14 residues. Germline V CDR1 and CDR2: SGHNT, YENEEA. Trimming left V 5 bases short and J 0 bases short, with 9 bases between. The CDR3 nucleotides are TGTGCCAGCAGCCAGACCCGCAGCACAGATACGCAGTATTTT. As protein: CASSQTRSTDTQYF.

This chain joins TRBV5-5 and TRBJ1-2, with 7 bases lining up with TRBD1. Germline values: CDR1 SGHKS, CDR2 YYEKEE (reference sequence). The CDR3 is 15 amino acids. The J segment lost 5 bases and the V segment lost 4 bases, leaving 11 bases of the junction unmatched. DNA for the CDR3: TGTGCCAGCAGCGGAGGACAGGTCTTAGGGTATGGCTACACCTTC. Translation: CASSGGQVLGYGYTF.

This clone was seen more than once but under ten times. This sequence joins TRBV7-2 and TRBJ1-6; 7 bases line up with TRBD1. CDR3 size: 15 residues. V lost 1 base and J lost 7; bases outside the gene matches: 4. From germline, CDR1 is SGHTA and CDR2 FQGNSA. The CDR3 region is CASSLGGQWNSPLHF. In DNA, the CDR3 is TGTGCCAGCAGCTTAGGGGGACAGTGGAATTCACCCCTCCACTTT. Full variable domain (rest looked up from reference TRBV7-2 and TRBJ1-6): GAGVSQSPSNKVTEKGKDVELRCDPISGHTALYWYRQSLGQGLEFLIYFQGNSAPDKSGLPSDRFSAERTGGSVSTLTIQRTQQEDSAVYLCASSLGGQWNSPLHFGNGTRLTVT.

Comments on this clone: Sequence at one end of the junction differs from germline and may be a read error. Within the sample, other DNA sequences also encode this same CDR3. The rearrangement links TRBV7-7 to TRBJ2-1; D call uncertain. The CDR3 runs 13 residues. Per germline, CDR1 SSHAT and CDR2 FNYEAQ (reference sequence). CDR3 protein: CASSLGSYNEQFF. CDR3 coding DNA: TGTGCTAGCAGTTTAGGCTCCTACAATGAGCAGTTCTTC.

The J gene is TRBJ1-2, the V gene TRBV20-1; no definite D call. The CDR3 totals 11 residues. V gave up 6 bases and J gave up 3 bases, with 8 bases separating them. Germline values: CDR1 DFQATT, CDR2 SNEGSKA (reference sequence). CDR3 amino acids: CSARQYYGYTF. The CDR3 DNA sequence: TGCAGTGCAAGGCAGTACTATGGCTACACCTTC.

V gene TRBV7-9 combines with J gene TRBJ2-3; 8 bases match TRBD2. Per germline, CDR1 SEHNR and CDR2 FQNEAQ (reference sequence). This CDR3 has 14 amino acids. V was clipped by 5 bases and J by 4 bases; unmatched bases: 5. CDR3 amino acids: CASSPSGSSDTQYF. Written as DNA, the CDR3 is TGTGCCAGCAGCCCAAGCGGGAGTTCAGATACGCAGTATTTT.

The gene calls are TRBV5-1 and TRBJ1-4, with D hard to call. The CDR3 sequence is 15 residues long. The V and J ends lost 1 base and 8 bases respectively, with 15 bases between them. Germline values: CDR1 SGHRS, CDR2 YFSETQ. CDR3 region: CASSLSAGSWEKLFF. As DNA, the CDR3 is TGCGCCAGCAGCTTGAGTGCGGGGAGTTGGGAAAAACTGTTTTTT.

In DNA, the CDR3 is TGTGCCAGCAGCCCTCAGGGCCCCTATGGCTACACCTTC. Translation: CASSPQGPYGYTF. This chain joins TRBV7-2 and TRBJ1-2; tentative D call: TRBD1 (5 bases). CDR3 length: 13 residues. V was clipped by 5 bases and J by 4 bases, with 11 bases between them. CDR1 and CDR2 (germline): SGHTA, FQGNSA.

The chain links TRBV15 to TRBJ2-7; D is uncertain. CDR3 size: 13 residues. V shed 1 base and J shed 1 base, with 5 bases lying between them. Germline V gene sequence: CDR1 LNHNV, CDR2 YYDKDF (reference sequence). The CDR3, as DNA: TGTGCCACCAGCAGAGGCCGATCCTACGAGCAGTACTTC. Protein: CATSRGRSYEQYF.

This chain joins TRBV7-2 and TRBJ2-1, with D uncertain. Germline-derived CDR1 and CDR2 are SGHTA and FQGNSA. V lost 4 bases to trimming and J lost 8 bases, with 21 bases between them. CDR3 length equals 16 residues. CDR3 sequence (DNA): TGTGCCAGCAGCTCCGGGTGGGCTCGGCATAGGTATGAGCAGTTCTTC. Encoded protein: CASSSGWARHRYEQFF. Together with reference TRBV7-2 and TRBJ2-1, the CDR3 gives the full variable domain: GAGVSQSPSNKVTEKGKDVELRCDPISGHTALYWYRQSLGQGLEFLIYFQGNSAPDKSGLPSDRFSAERTGGSVSTLTIQRTQQEDSAVYLCASSSGWARHRYEQFFGPGTRLTVL.

The chain is built from TRBV5-1 and TRBJ2-5; a weak D match, TRBD1 (5 bases). CDR3 length: 16 residues. Looked up from germline, CDR1 is SGHRS and CDR2 is YFSETQ. Trimming shortened V by 3 bases and J by 8 bases, and 23 bases separated the two germline ends. The CDR3 nucleotides are TGCGCCAGCAGCTCGAAAACCGCCGACAGTGGGCGAACCCAGTACTTC. Translating it yields CASSSKTADSGRTQYF.

In the case of this clone: At the DNA level, this CDR3 is encoded by other sequences in the same sample as well. The rearrangement joins TRBV18 to TRBJ2-7; 8 bases align to TRBD2. CDR3 length equals 14 residues. Trimming removed 2 bases from V and 4 bases from J; junction bases left unmatched: 4. Germline V gives CDR1 KGHSH, CDR2 LQKENI. CDR3 sequence reads: CASSPGRGAYEQYF. The CDR3 DNA is TGTGCCAGCTCACCAGGGCGGGGGGCTTACGAGCAGTACTTC.

Remarks on this clone: The same CDR3 arises from other DNA sequences in this sample as well. J is TRBJ2-3 and V is TRBV5-1; D is undetermined. The CDR3 covers 12 residues. Trimming pared 4 bases from V and 3 bases from J, leaving 6 bases between. Per the germline V gene, CDR1 is SGHRS and CDR2 is YFSETQ. DNA of the CDR3: TGCGCCAGCAGCCTGGCTACAGATACGCAGTATTTT. It encodes CASSLATDTQYF.

This clone was seen just once. The chain combines TRBV19 with TRBJ1-1; TRBD1 aligns across 12 bases. The trim removed 6 bases at V and 8 bases at J, leaving 10 bases unmatched. Per germline, CDR1 LNHDA and CDR2 SQIVND (reference sequence). The CDR3 loop spans 15 amino acids. The CDR3 region has the DNA TGTGCCAGTAGGGACGGGACAGGGGGCGGGTCCGAAGCTTTCTTT. It encodes CASRDGTGGGSEAFF.

For the CDR3, the DNA is TGCGCCAGCAGCTCCAGGACAGGGGGGCCTGAAGCTTTCTTT. Protein sequence: CASSSRTGGPEAFF. This chain joins TRBV5-1 and TRBJ1-1, with TRBD1 matching 10 bases. After removal of 3 bases from V and 6 bases from J, the junction contained 5 bases not matched to a gene. CDR1 SGHRS and CDR2 YFSETQ come from the germline V gene. The CDR3 contains 14 residues.

Worth noting for this clone: Distinct nucleotide sequences in the sample also encode this CDR3. V and J are TRBV18 and TRBJ2-2; 9 bases are shared with TRBD2. There are 16 residues in the CDR3. Germline CDR1 KGHSH, CDR2 LQKENI. J lost 1 base, V lost 0 bases, and 0 bases had no gene match. The DNA for the CDR3 is TGTGCCAGCTCACCACCAGCGGGAGGGAACACCGGGGAGCTGTTTTTT. Protein sequence: CASSPPAGGNTGELFF.

This clone was observed once. This chain's CDR3 is CASSSDRVGDTQYF. The CDR3 DNA reads as TGCGCCAGCAGCTCCGACAGGGTGGGAGATACGCAGTATTTT. The chain carries TRBV5-1 and TRBJ2-3; the match to TRBD1 covers 7 bases. The germline CDR1 and CDR2 sequences are SGHRS and YFSETQ. There are 14 residues in the CDR3. V gave up 3 bases and J gave up 5 bases; unmatched junction bases: 6.

V and J are TRBV4-3 and TRBJ1-5; D is unclear. From germline, CDR1 is LGHNA and CDR2 YSLEER. V lost 0 bases to trimming and J lost 4 bases, with 7 bases between them. This CDR3 region has 14 residues. The CDR3 protein is CASSQDGRNQPQHF. CDR3 DNA: TGCGCCAGCAGCCAAGATGGCAGAAATCAGCCCCAGCATTTT.

The chain combines TRBV6-5 with TRBJ1-5; D gene uncertain. The CDR3 runs to 14 residues. Trimming stripped 4 bases from V and 4 bases from J, with 11 bases between. Germline V gene data show CDR1 as MNHEY and CDR2 as SVGAGI. The CDR3 sequence: CASSLGSFNQPQHF. DNA of the CDR3: TGTGCCAGCAGTTTGGGATCTTTTAATCAGCCCCAGCATTTT.

The chain joins TRBV2 to TRBJ1-2, with 11 bases identical to TRBD1. Germline CDR1 SNHLY, CDR2 FYNNEI. The CDR3 is made up of 14 amino acids. V shed 5 bases and J 8 bases; nucleotides not matched to a gene: 7. CDR3 sequence: CASSSGQGAGGYTF. The DNA for the CDR3 is TGTGCCAGCAGTTCCGGACAGGGGGCTGGAGGCTACACCTTC.

This chain links TRBV5-1 with TRBJ1-1; D might be TRBD1 (5 bases). This CDR3 is built from 14 residues. Germline V CDR1 and CDR2: SGHRS, YFSETQ. Trimming took off 7 bases at V and 4 bases at J, with 17 bases between the two ends. The DNA of the CDR3 is TGCGCCAGCCAACCGACTGGGGGGGGCACTGAAGCTTTCTTT. This codes for CASQPTGGGTEAFF.

V is TRBV4-1 and J is TRBJ2-3; TRBD2 is a possible D gene (6 bases). V was cut by 6 bases and J by 0 bases, with 10 bases left in between. Germline CDR1 MGHRA, CDR2 YSYEKL. CDR3 length: 14 residues. The CDR3 nucleotides are TGCGCCAGCAGGGGAGGACTAAGCACAGATACGCAGTATTTT. Its translation: CASRGGLSTDTQYF.

This clone was seen only once. V gene TRBV18 combines with J gene TRBJ1-6; D call uncertain. This CDR3 is 16 amino acids long. The V end was cut by 5 bases, the J end by 0 bases, with 11 bases between. Germline V gene lookup returns CDR1 KGHSH and CDR2 LQKENI. The CDR3 DNA is TGTGCCAGCTCATCCACATCGGACTCCTATAATTCACCCCTCCACTTT. Translation gives CASSSTSDSYNSPLHF.